This TCR beta chain derives from a study of cytomegalovirus exposure and HLA in healthy donors (dated by TCRdb to about 2017). The study in broad terms: A later analysis indicated that the 95 to 150 validation repertoires were generated on the platform also employed for the 700 or so repertoires of the first cohort. The study was designed to test whether signatures of past pathogen exposure could be identified by cataloging public T cell receptors. Along with the roughly 700-subject first cohort, a separate validation cohort of over a hundred different subjects was used. High-throughput TCR immunosequencing, statistical association of individual TCRs with disease status, and machine learning were combined to predict cytomegalovirus infection status.

Spanning cysteine to phenylalanine, the CDR3 consists of 15 amino acids. The entry retains the CDR3 DNA only, 45 bases that are in frame from base 1. V loses 4 bases at its end and J loses 1 base; junction bases beyond the gene matches: 7. Reading the germline V gene (reference sequence) gives CDR1 SGHKS and CDR2 YYEKEE. On this clone: The target of this receptor is not known. No per-base quality is available; no much larger clone lies one base away.

Separate from the roughly 650-subject first cohort, the validation cohort of roughly 110 subjects was the group to which the donors belonged. The library was built by means of the immunoSEQ multiplex PCR assay. The study's processing was this. A statistical classification framework was developed to diagnose cytomegalovirus status using the catalog of TCR beta chain sequences. TCRdb obtained this table from immuneACCESS and retained in-frame rearrangements with V and J assigned. These tables miss some clones; where compared with another copy, unresolved V genes account for less than half of the shortfall, and the remainder is unexplained. V and J calls and clone size follow that table, whereas D and trimming were derived from the DNA. This sample gives 170,000 or so clones in total; 80% to 85% of them show up just once. Under 3.5% of the sample rests with the top ten. Study-level results and caveats: The authors suggested that the approach could potentially be extended to other disease states and immunological phenotypes. All 130 or so repertoires were used to score co-occurrence in the validation cohort in a later analysis, because that analysis had no HLA typing for the cohort. While some public TCRs were present in many individuals, most TCR sequences turned up only very rarely across donors. The study gave a list of about 160 TCR beta chains associated with cytomegalovirus. In vitro tests confirmed that a few of the cytomegalovirus-associated TCR beta chains recognize cytomegalovirus antigens. In both the original and validation cohorts, the classifier was reported to diagnose cytomegalovirus status with high specificity and sensitivity. Of the cluster scores, roughly 95% were above 0 in a later analysis, which found that TCRs clustered in the first cohort also tended to co-occur in the roughly 130 validation repertoires.

The chain couples TRBV5-5 to TRBJ2-7, with 8 bases in between that match TRBD1. This TCR came from a woman between 18 and 29 years old in good health and CMV-seropositive. Material for sequencing was PBMCs. The DNA is TGTGCCAGCAGCCGAACCGGGACAGGATCCTACGAGCAGTACTTC. This gives the protein CASSRTGTGSYEQYF.